The 12 T cell receptor beta chains below were found in one sample sequenced in a study of blood T cell repertoires in COVID-19. The table came from immunoSEQ multiplex PCR; TCRdb's copy has only in-frame clones and leaves some out. Altogether over 350,000 clones are present, 87% being singletons, with the ten largest covering 1.5% to 2%. Sequencing was performed on PBMCs or T cells enriched from blood (not recorded which). The receptors here all came from a woman under 30 with acute COVID-19.

The chain is built from TRBV28 and TRBJ2-2, with TRBD1 matching over 9 bases. CDR1 MDHEN and CDR2 SYDVKM come from the germline V gene. The CDR3 totals 16 residues. V trimming: 8 bases; J trimming: 2 bases; junction bases outside the gene matches: 9. CDR3 sequence reads: CASVGDRGRNTGELFF. For the CDR3, the DNA is TGTGCCAGCGTTGGCGACAGGGGGAGAAACACCGGGGAGCTGTTTTTT. Full variable domain (remainder filled in from reference TRBV28 and TRBJ2-2): DVKVTQSSRYLVKRTGEKVFLECVQDMDHENMFWYRQDPGLGLRLIYFSYDVKMKEKGDIPEGYSVSREKKERFSLILESASTNQTSMYLCASVGDRGRNTGELFFGEGSRLTVL.

J is TRBJ2-2 and V is TRBV12-5; D is unresolved. This CDR3 has 13 amino acids. Germline-derived CDR1 and CDR2 are LGHNT and FRNRAP. Deletions cut 2 bases from V and 7 bases from J, with 8 bases between. The CDR3 loop is CASGLMYSGELFF. CDR3 DNA: TGTGCTAGTGGTTTGATGTACAGCGGGGAGCTGTTTTTT.

This clone appeared once. The rearrangement joins TRBV5-6 to TRBJ2-7; D might be TRBD2 (6 bases). The CDR3 is made up of 18 amino acids. V lost 4 bases and J lost 2, with 25 bases in between. CDR1 is SGHDT and CDR2 is YYEEEE in the germline V gene. CDR3 sequence reads: CASSQQIRLAQGAYEQYF. In DNA, the CDR3 is TGTGCCAGCAGCCAACAGATACGCCTAGCGCAAGGGGCCTACGAGCAGTACTTC.

The chain joins TRBV6-5 to TRBJ2-7, with D possibly TRBD2 on 6 matching bases. Germline values: CDR1 MNHEY, CDR2 SVGAGI. V was shortened by 4 bases and J by 0 bases, with 13 bases between the two germline ends. The CDR3 runs 15 residues. The CDR3 protein is CASSLYGSTSYEQYF. CDR3 DNA sequence: TGTGCCAGCAGTTTGTACGGGAGTACCTCCTACGAGCAGTACTTC.

The chain recombines TRBV7-9 with TRBJ1-4, with a tentative D call TRBD1 (5 bases). This CDR3 comprises 15 residues. The V gene's germline CDR1 is SEHNR and CDR2 FQNEAQ (reference sequence). V was shortened by 3 bases and J by 4 bases, with 12 bases between the two germline ends. The CDR3 DNA reads as TGTGCCAGCAGCTTGTCCCGGGGGGGTAATGAAAAACTGTTTTTT. Its translation is CASSLSRGGNEKLFF.

V is TRBV5-1 and J is TRBJ1-2; TRBD1 matches at 7 bases. Germline-derived CDR1 and CDR2 are SGHRS and YFSETQ. This CDR3 contains 12 residues. V trimming: 4 bases; J trimming: 6 bases; junction bases outside the gene matches: 3. The CDR3 reads CASSGDRDGYTF. The CDR3 nucleotides read TGCGCCAGCAGCGGGGACAGAGATGGCTACACCTTC.

V usage is TRBV4-3 and J usage is TRBJ1-2; perhaps TRBD1 as D (5 bases). Germline CDR1 and CDR2: LGHNA and YSLEER. The V end lost 8 bases, the J end lost 5 bases, and 15 bases lay between the germline ends. The CDR3 spans 13 residues. CDR3 DNA: TGCGCCAGCGGGATGACAGACAATTATGGCTACACCTTC. It yields the protein CASGMTDNYGYTF.

The chain links TRBV9 to TRBJ2-1, with D perhaps matching TRBD2 (5 bases). CDR1 is SGDLS and CDR2 is YYNGEE in the germline V gene. V lost 4 bases to trimming and J lost 2 bases, with 13 bases between them. The CDR3 spans 15 residues. Here the CDR3 reads CASSSDSLTYNEQFF. CDR3 sequence (DNA): TGTGCCAGCAGCTCGGACTCCCTTACCTACAATGAGCAGTTCTTC.

V and J are TRBV9 and TRBJ2-7, with 10 bases matching TRBD1. CDR1 SGDLS and CDR2 YYNGEE come from the germline V gene. The CDR3 has 16 amino acids. V dropped 3 bases and J dropped 1; count of bases not matched to a gene: 7. The CDR3 bases are TGTGCCAGCAGCGAGGGGGACAGGGGTTTGTCCTACGAGCAGTACTTC. As protein: CASSEGDRGLSYEQYF.

This clone has at least ten counts. This chain links TRBV7-2 with TRBJ2-2; D remains ambiguous. Trimming cost V 5 bases and J 2 bases, with 6 bases left between them. The CDR3 extends over 13 amino acids. Germline V gene lookup returns CDR1 SGHTA and CDR2 FQGNSA. CDR3 sequence (DNA): TGTGCCAGCAGCCTTCTAAACACCGGGGAGCTGTTTTTT. It specifies CASSLLNTGELFF. Together with reference TRBV7-2 and TRBJ2-2, the CDR3 gives the full variable domain: GAGVSQSPSNKVTEKGKDVELRCDPISGHTALYWYRQSLGQGLEFLIYFQGNSAPDKSGLPSDRFSAERTGGSVSTLTIQRTQQEDSAVYLCASSLLNTGELFFGEGSRLTVL.

The rearrangement links TRBV4-1 to TRBJ2-3, with D possibly TRBD1 on 7 matching bases. Trimming took off 1 base at V and 2 bases at J, with 19 bases between the two ends. Germline V gene data show CDR1 as MGHRA and CDR2 as YSYEKL. The CDR3 has 18 amino acids. CDR3 in amino acids: CASSQVVEGAGNTDTQYF. Written as DNA, the CDR3 is TGCGCCAGCAGCCAAGTGGTGGAGGGGGCGGGAAACACAGATACGCAGTATTTT.

The DNA of the CDR3 is TGCGCCAGCAGTAAAGACAGGGCCTACGAGCAGTACTTC. Translation gives CASSKDRAYEQYF. This chain uses TRBV10-1 with TRBJ2-7; TRBD1 matches 7 bases. There are 13 residues in the CDR3. CDR1 is WNHNN and CDR2 is SYGVQD in the germline V gene (reference sequence). The V segment lost 5 bases and the J segment 2 bases; nucleotides outside the gene matches: 3.